A selection of T cell receptor beta chains follows, all from one sample in a study of blood T cell repertoires in COVID-19. Assay used: immunoSEQ multiplex PCR; TCRdb lists only in-frame clones, some missing. The sample contains 75,000 to 95,000 clones, around 80% of which appear only once. The specimen sequenced was peripheral blood. Receptors were obtained from a man in his 60s with acute or convalescent COVID-19. CDR3s leave out the opening cysteine and the closing phenylalanine or tryptophan.

v_gene	CDR3aa
TRBV19	ASSIDGGGYNEQF
TRBV19	ASRLSGANVLT
TRBV12-5	ASAPPGDEQF
TRBV30	AWSQAGANVLT
TRBV27	ASSPATQTGYWLMNTEAF
TRBV29-1	SVDAQTNYGYT
TRBV6-2/TRBV6-3	ASSYYRGTDTQY
TRBV14	ASSPRRLAGGPSSYEQY
TRBV7-8	ASSLAGGAEAF
TRBV28	ASSLNRARGYT
TRBV4-1	ASSQVPAGVGQETQY
TRBV7-6	ASIVRSGTRTEAF
TRBV9	ASSVLMDTRYNEQF
TRBV19	ASSSPGQGIVGAF
TRBV18	ASSPIQDRAYEQY
TRBV6-5	ASNPDRTNNEKLF
TRBV27	ASSLSFLQGHEQF
TRBV20-1	SGRGGDGYT
TRBV19	ASSIAGRAGDGYT
TRBV7-2	ASSSGLAVYEQY
TRBV29-1	SVDPQETQY
TRBV15	ATSRDLLAGEETQY
TRBV24-1	ATSDGQGTQH
TRBV20-1	SALENTEAF
TRBV6-4	ASSVTGNYGYT
TRBV4-3	ASSQEDGTALYNEQF
TRBV27	ASSRIGDRDYNEQF
TRBV3-1/TRBV3-2	ASSQSTAGSSYNSPLH
TRBV18	ASSPPLGSPQNTEAF
TRBV28	ASSLRGLGTEAF
TRBV19	ASSIVGGRAEAF
TRBV3-1/TRBV3-2	ASSHRRGRGNYGYT
TRBV18	ASSPLRTSGSQETQY
TRBV6-6	ASSFDPGQLSGGYT
TRBV19	ASSLGQGARWYGYT
TRBV6-6	ASSNGLPVGQF
TRBV5-1	ASSLRGGNTEAF
TRBV4-2	ASSQDLAGGKKLF
TRBV28	ASSFGGREKLF
TRBV6-5	ASRKGQSNQPQH
TRBV5-1	ASSLIPPGQETRYEQY
TRBV18	ASSPLGAGETQY
TRBV5-8	ASSLRRGNTEAF
TRBV2	ASRADRGGLGNQPQH
TRBV7-2	ASSPMSRTGNTIY
TRBV10-3	AIGGVVYEQY
TRBV5-1	ASSLAETGGRSPLH
TRBV5-5	ASSRDRGGGYT
TRBV19	ASSGGQGIMRNQPQH
TRBV7-9	ASSLERTGSYNEQF
TRBV23-1	ASSQIRDRGFSTNEKLF
TRBV3-1/TRBV3-2	ASSQGGTGNQETQY
TRBV5-8	ASSLRTGREEKLF
TRBV5-4	ASSPDGENSPLH
TRBV21-1	ASSTTTPGQGNRYSGNTIY